The 27 T cell receptor beta chains in this list originate from one sample, sequenced in a study of CD8 T cells in ankylosing spondylitis. TCRdb reprocessed the 5' RACE reads via MiXCR and lists one record per CDR3 protein. The table includes under 250,000 distinct CDR3 sequences, approximately 30% detected once. The sample taken for sequencing was blood, either unsorted or a sorted T cell fraction (not recorded which). These receptors all stem from a male donor with ankylosing spondylitis or in good health (not recorded which).

V gene TRBV18 combines with J gene TRBJ2-3, with 11 bases that match TRBD2. The CDR3 is made up of 14 amino acids. The V gene end was trimmed by 4 bases and the J gene end by 7 bases; junction bases not matched to a gene: 4. Germline-derived CDR1 and CDR2 are KGHSH and LQKENI. CDR3 sequence (DNA): TGTGCCAGCTCACTAGGGACTAGCGGTCATACGCAGTATTTT. Its translation is CASSLGTSGHTQYF. Together with reference TRBV18 and TRBJ2-3, the CDR3 gives the full variable domain: NAGVMQNPRHLVRRRGQEARLRCSPMKGHSHVYWYRQLPEEGLKFMVYLQKENIIDESGMPKERFSAEFPKEGPSILRIQQVVRGDSAAYFCASSLGTSGHTQYFGPGTRLTVL.

The rearrangement uses TRBV5-1 and TRBJ2-2; TRBD1 aligns across 7 bases. The CDR3 is 13 amino acids. The ends lost 8 bases at V and 6 bases at J; junction bases unmatched: 7. Germline V gene sequence: CDR1 SGHRS, CDR2 YFSETQ. CDR3 sequence reads: CASYRGSAGELFF. CDR3 nucleotides: TGCGCCAGTTACAGGGGTTCGGCCGGGGAGCTGTTTTTT.

This clonotype turned up a few times. CDR3 in amino acids: CSAGQGGDTQYF. The CDR3 DNA reads TGCAGTGCTGGACAGGGGGGAGATACGCAGTATTTT. The chain employs TRBV20-1 and TRBJ2-3; 10 bases match TRBD1. This CDR3 is built from 12 residues. Germline V gene data show CDR1 as DFQATT and CDR2 as SNEGSKA (reference sequence). V was pared by 5 bases and J by 5 bases, with 1 base of the junction left unmatched.

The J gene is TRBJ2-3, the V gene TRBV5-1, with a tentative D call TRBD2 (6 bases). V dropped 2 bases and J dropped 6 bases, with 19 bases sitting between them. CDR3 length equals 16 residues. CDR1 SGHRS and CDR2 YFSETQ come from the germline V gene. The CDR3 here is CASSFSAPGGPDTQYF. CDR3 nucleotides: TGCGCCAGCAGCTTCTCGGCCCCCGGGGGTCCGGATACGCAGTATTTT.

The chain joins TRBV20-1 to TRBJ2-7, with D uncertain. CDR1 and CDR2 from the germline V gene are DFQATT and SNEGSKA (reference sequence). There are 14 residues in the CDR3. Trimming stripped 4 bases from V and 0 bases from J, with 13 bases between. The CDR3 protein is CSAKYGVVSYEQYF. The CDR3 region has the DNA TGCAGTGCTAAGTACGGCGTGGTCTCCTACGAGCAGTACTTC.

J is TRBJ1-1 and V is TRBV5-6; D might be TRBD1 (5 bases). The V end lost 3 bases, the J end lost 1 base, and 7 bases lay between the germline ends. This CDR3 contains 13 residues. Germline V CDR1 and CDR2: SGHDT, YYEEEE. The CDR3 sequence is CASSWDGNTEAFF. CDR3 DNA sequence: TGTGCCAGCAGCTGGGACGGGAACACTGAAGCTTTCTTT.

This clonotype was found once. The chain carries TRBV12-3 or TRBV12-4 and TRBJ2-3; 8 nucleotides agree with TRBD2. V shed 6 bases, J shed 2 bases, and the junction held 7 bases outside the gene matches. The CDR3 is 15 residues long. Here the CDR3 reads CASSTLAGITDTQYF. Here the CDR3 DNA reads TGTGCCAGCAGCACATTAGCGGGGATCACAGATACGCAGTATTTT.

This clonotype was observed a handful of times. The V call is TRBV12-3 or TRBV12-4, the J call TRBJ2-5; D is unresolved. The CDR3 runs 14 residues. V lost 5 bases and J lost 7, with 17 bases in between. The CDR3 here is CASSHLRTKATQYF. The CDR3 coding sequence is TGTGCCAGCAGTCATTTACGAACTAAGGCGACCCAGTACTTC.

This clonotype has just a few counts. The CDR3 DNA reads as TGTGCCATCAGTGCGGGACAGACCTACGAGCAGTACTTC. Translating gives CAISAGQTYEQYF. The J gene is TRBJ2-7, the V gene TRBV10-3; 7 bases fit TRBD1. This CDR3 is built from 13 residues. V shed 4 bases and J 2 bases; nucleotides not matched to a gene: 2. The V gene's germline CDR1 is ENHRY and CDR2 SYGVKD.

The chain links TRBV3-1 to TRBJ1-4, with 10 positions matching TRBD1. The CDR3 is made up of 16 amino acids. With 4 bases clipped from V and 4 bases from J, the junction kept 6 bases outside the gene matches. CDR1 and CDR2 from the germline V gene are LGHDT and YNNKEL (reference sequence). CDR3 in amino acids: CASSLRQGARNEKLFF. The DNA for the CDR3 is TGTGCCAGCAGCCTACGACAGGGGGCTCGTAATGAAAAACTGTTTTTT.

This clonotype was counted between two and nine times. The chain employs TRBV20-1 and TRBJ2-4; D is uncertain. CDR1 is DFQATT, CDR2 SNEGSKA, per germline (reference sequence). V dropped 1 base and J dropped 0 bases, with 19 bases sitting between them. This CDR3 has 18 amino acids. CDR3 sequence: CSARGWQASYLAKNIQYF. In nucleotides, the CDR3 is TGCAGTGCTAGAGGTTGGCAGGCGAGCTACCTAGCCAAAAACATTCAGTACTTC.

This clonotype showed up just a few times. The rearrangement uses TRBV6-4 and TRBJ2-1, with D unresolved. The CDR3 is 15 residues long. V lost 0 bases, J lost 0 bases, and 6 bases lay in between. Germline V gene data show CDR1 as MRHNA and CDR2 as SNTAGT. CDR3 residues: CASSDSSSSYNEQFF. CDR3 DNA: TGTGCCAGCAGTGACTCTTCTAGCTCCTACAATGAGCAGTTCTTC.

The chain combines TRBV3-1 with TRBJ2-2; possibly TRBD1 for D (5 bases). The CDR3 consists of 16 residues. Germline-derived CDR1 and CDR2 are LGHDT and YNNKEL (reference sequence). The V and J ends lost 5 bases and 0 bases respectively, with 13 bases between them. The CDR3 coding sequence is TGTGCCAGCAGCGTCCGACAGCCTGCGAACACCGGGGAGCTGTTTTTT. Amino acids: CASSVRQPANTGELFF.

The rearrangement joins TRBV3-1 to TRBJ2-1; D ambiguous. Trimming left V 0 bases short and J 7 bases short, with 4 bases between. Germline assignment: CDR1 LGHDT and CDR2 YNNKEL (reference sequence). The CDR3 consists of 12 residues. The CDR3 DNA reads as TGTGCCAGCAGCCAAGACGTGAATGAGCAGTTCTTC. It codes for CASSQDVNEQFF.

Turning to this clonotype: With a much larger clone just one base away, this may be a read error. It is likely a read error, because the conserved phenylalanine at the end of the CDR3 is missing. This chain links TRBV20-1 with TRBJ2-7, with D tentatively TRBD1 or TRBD2 (5 bases each). CDR1 is DFQATT, CDR2 SNEGSKA, per germline (reference sequence). The CDR3 is 13 residues long. The germline V and J ends were trimmed by 6 bases and 4 bases, with 16 bases remaining between them. CDR3: CSALGSRGYEQYL. The CDR3 DNA is TGCAGTGCCCTGGGGAGTAGGGGTTACGAGCAGTACTTG.

The chain is built from TRBV28 and TRBJ1-2; D unresolved. Germline loops: CDR1 MDHEN, CDR2 SYDVKM. V lost 1 base, J lost 1 base, and 7 bases lay in between. The CDR3 is made up of 14 amino acids. The CDR3: CASSLSPSNYGYTF. The DNA of the CDR3 is TGTGCCAGCAGTTTATCCCCAAGTAACTATGGCTACACCTTC.

The CDR3: CATSRGWEWGPRNEQFF. CDR3 in DNA: TGTGCCACCAGCAGAGGATGGGAGTGGGGCCCTAGGAATGAGCAGTTCTTC. This chain connects TRBV15 to TRBJ2-1; either TRBD1 or TRBD2 may supply D (5 bases each). The CDR3 loop spans 17 amino acids. V was shortened by 1 base and J by 7 bases, with 20 bases between the two germline ends. Germline loops: CDR1 LNHNV, CDR2 YYDKDF (reference sequence).

This clonotype has a handful of counts. V usage is TRBV2 and J usage is TRBJ1-2; D is perhaps TRBD1 (6 bases). The V end was cut by 8 bases, the J end by 3 bases, with 13 bases between. The CDR3 is 13 residues long. Germline values: CDR1 SNHLY, CDR2 FYNNEI. The CDR3 sequence: CASRDTDHYGYTF. The DNA for the CDR3 is TGTGCCAGCCGGGACACGGACCACTATGGCTACACCTTC. Using reference TRBV2 and TRBJ1-2 for the parts outside the CDR3, the full variable domain is EPEVTQTPSHQVTQMGQEVILRCVPISNHLYFYWYRQILGQKVEFLVSFYNNEISEKSEIFDDQFSVERPDGSNFTLKIRSTKLEDSAMYFCASRDTDHYGYTFGSGTRLTVV.

This clonotype was detected a few times. The chain has TRBV5-1 and TRBJ2-2; the D gene is possibly TRBD1 (5 bases). V was cut by 4 bases and J by 4 bases, with 17 bases left in between. The CDR3 runs to 16 residues. Germline values: CDR1 SGHRS, CDR2 YFSETQ. DNA for the CDR3: TGCGCCAGCAGCCCCTCCCTGGGGCCGGGCACCGGGGAGCTGTTTTTT. Translating gives CASSPSLGPGTGELFF.

The chain employs TRBV5-1 and TRBJ2-7; perhaps TRBD1 as D (6 bases). The ends were cut back, 0 bases at V and 7 bases at J, with 20 bases in the middle. Germline-derived CDR1 and CDR2 are SGHRS and YFSETQ. The CDR3 runs 16 residues. CDR3 residues: CASSLVQGMGTSEQYF. CDR3 bases: TGCGCCAGCAGCTTGGTTCAGGGGATGGGTACCTCTGAGCAGTACTTC.

This chain links TRBV25-1 with TRBJ2-1, with 7 bases that match TRBD1. The CDR3 is 15 residues long. The J segment lost 6 bases and the V segment lost 2 bases, leaving 7 bases of the junction unmatched. Germline CDR1 MGHDK, CDR2 SYGVNS. CDR3 loop: CASSEVPTGSNEQFF. DNA of the CDR3: TGTGCCAGCAGTGAAGTGCCGACAGGGAGCAATGAGCAGTTCTTC.

The chain has TRBV20-1 and TRBJ2-1; 10 bases are a match to TRBD2. Trimming removed 3 bases from V and 0 bases from J; junction bases left unmatched: 8. CDR1 is DFQATT and CDR2 is SNEGSKA in the germline V gene (reference sequence). The CDR3 covers 17 residues. The CDR3 DNA is TGCAGTGCTAGGGCCCTAGCGGGAGAAAGCTCCTACAATGAGCAGTTCTTC. Translating it yields CSARALAGESSYNEQFF.

This clonotype was observed many times. The chain has TRBV6-5 and TRBJ2-5; no clear D. This CDR3 is built from 14 residues. The V end was cut by 0 bases, the J end by 5 bases, with 10 bases between. The germline CDR1 and CDR2 sequences are MNHEY and SVGAGI. The CDR3 DNA is TGTGCCAGCAGTTACTCTGGGTATCTGGAGACCCAGTACTTC. As protein: CASSYSGYLETQYF.

The V call is TRBV27, the J call TRBJ2-1, with D unresolved. Germline CDR1 and CDR2: MNHEY and SMNVEV (reference sequence). CDR3 size: 15 residues. V gave up 3 bases and J gave up 2 bases, with 11 bases separating them. Written as DNA, the CDR3 is TGTGCCAGCAGTTTGATTGGCGGAACCTACAATGAGCAGTTCTTC. Translating gives CASSLIGGTYNEQFF.

The V call is TRBV7-2, the J call TRBJ2-1, with D maybe TRBD2 (5 bases). Trimming took off 6 bases at V and 4 bases at J, with 10 bases between the two ends. CDR3 size: 13 residues. Germline V CDR1 and CDR2: SGHTA, FQGNSA. The CDR3 DNA reads as TGTGCCAGCAGGGGGAGACTTTACAATGAGCAGTTCTTC. Protein sequence: CASRGRLYNEQFF.

The chain is built from TRBV5-1 and TRBJ2-2; 9 bases agree with TRBD1. J was trimmed by 4 bases and V by 5 bases; bases with no gene match: 9. The CDR3 has 16 amino acids. The V gene's germline CDR1 is SGHRS and CDR2 YFSETQ. DNA for the CDR3: TGCGCCAGCAGAACCGGGACAGGGTGGCGCACCGGGGAGCTGTTTTTT. Its protein is CASRTGTGWRTGELFF.

The chain joins TRBV9 to TRBJ1-5, with D uncertain. CDR1 and CDR2 (germline): SGDLS, YYNGEE. The CDR3 runs to 15 residues. V lost 0 bases and J 2 bases, leaving 9 bases between the germline ends. The CDR3 DNA reads TGTGCCAGCAGCGTAGATCCCGGGGGCAATCAGCCCCAGCATTTT. Translation gives CASSVDPGGNQPQHF.